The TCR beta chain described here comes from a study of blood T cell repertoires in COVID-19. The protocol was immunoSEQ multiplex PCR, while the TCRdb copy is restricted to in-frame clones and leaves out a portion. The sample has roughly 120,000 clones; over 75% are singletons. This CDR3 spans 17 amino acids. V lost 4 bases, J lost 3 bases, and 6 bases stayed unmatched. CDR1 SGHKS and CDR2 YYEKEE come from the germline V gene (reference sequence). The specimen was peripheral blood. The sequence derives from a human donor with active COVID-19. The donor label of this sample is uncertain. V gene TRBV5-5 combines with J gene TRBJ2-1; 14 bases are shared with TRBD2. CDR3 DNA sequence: TGTGCCAGCAGCGGAGGGACTAGCGGGGGAGGCTACAATGAGCAGTTCTTC. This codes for CASSGGTSGGGYNEQFF.